This passage covers 8 T cell receptor beta chains from one sample sequenced in a study of human T cells and chemical hapten exposure. Time point denoted: patch test 2, 6 weeks after DPC sensitization. Treatment noted: therapeutic diphenylcyclopropenone sensitization with weekly scalp DPC. TCRdb re-analysed the RACE reads in MiXCR, keeping a single row per CDR3 protein. This table holds some 88,000 distinct CDR3 sequences, more than 9.5% found once. This specimen was whole blood, taken in connection with sensitization to the hapten diphenylcyclopropenone (DPC). The receptor source for this set is a man between 40 and 49 years old with alopecia areata. Some clones in this sample may be carry-over from other donors' samples.

This clonotype was seen a handful of times. The rearrangement uses TRBV12-3 or TRBV12-4 and TRBJ1-1, with 7 bases that match TRBD1. The CDR3 consists of 13 residues. With V trimmed by 6 bases and J by 1 base, 2 bases remained unmatched. CDR3 protein: CASSGQENTEAFF. CDR3 bases: TGTGCCAGCAGCGGACAGGAGAACACTGAAGCTTTCTTT.

This chain uses TRBV30 with TRBJ1-1; D remains ambiguous. Per germline, CDR1 GTSNPN and CDR2 SVGIG (reference sequence). V was clipped by 2 bases and J by 11 bases, with 21 bases between them. The CDR3 has 14 residues. DNA for the CDR3: TGTGCCTGGAGTTCTAACATCGATCGCCGGCGGGCTTTCTTT. Translating gives CAWSSNIDRRRAFF.

This clonotype has at least ten counts. This chain links TRBV7-2 with TRBJ2-3; a weak D match, TRBD1 (5 bases). The CDR3 spans 12 residues. Germline V gives CDR1 SGHTA, CDR2 FQGNSA. Trimming removed 1 base at V and 7 bases at J, with 6 bases between. The CDR3 loop reads CASSLEGNTQYF. The CDR3 region has the DNA TGTGCCAGCAGCTTAGAGGGGAATACGCAGTATTTT.

This clonotype was counted only a few times. The chain is built from TRBV28 and TRBJ2-7; 8 nucleotides line up with TRBD1. Looked up from germline, CDR1 is MDHEN and CDR2 is SYDVKM. The CDR3 sequence is 14 residues long. With V trimmed by 3 bases and J by 4 bases, 5 bases remained unmatched. As DNA, the CDR3 is TGTGCCAGCAGTTTCAGGGGGCGTCAATACGAGCAGTACTTC. Translation: CASSFRGRQYEQYF.

This clonotype appeared a few times. J is TRBJ2-2 and V is TRBV6-2 or TRBV6-3; 7 bases line up with TRBD2. The CDR3 is made up of 16 amino acids. The germline gives CDR1 MNHEY, CDR2 SVGEGT. The trim removed 7 bases at V and 1 base at J, leaving 9 bases unmatched. CDR3: CASTPGGSLNTGELFF. CDR3 nucleotide sequence: TGTGCCAGCACCCCGGGGGGTTCATTGAACACCGGGGAGCTGTTTTTT.

V gene TRBV20-1 combines with J gene TRBJ2-5, with D perhaps matching TRBD1 (6 bases). Trimming cost V 4 bases and J 5 bases, with 20 bases left between them. CDR1 DFQATT and CDR2 SNEGSKA come from the germline V gene (reference sequence). The CDR3 loop spans 15 amino acids. The DNA of the CDR3 is TGCAGTGCTACCCCCCGACAGGCCCTTCCGGAGACCCAGTACTTC. Translating it yields CSATPRQALPETQYF.

This clonotype came up many times. This sequence joins TRBV14 and TRBJ2-7; 7 bases align to TRBD1. Germline V gene data show CDR1 as SGHDN and CDR2 as FVKESK. V gave up 1 base and J gave up 5 bases; unmatched junction bases: 11. This CDR3 has 16 residues. CDR3 coding DNA: TGTGCCAGCAGCCAAGTTCCATCGACAGGGCGGCACGAGCAGTACGTC. It translates to CASSQVPSTGRHEQYV.

Only a few counts were recorded for this clonotype. The chain combines TRBV3-1 with TRBJ2-3; D perhaps matches TRBD1 (8 bases). CDR1 and CDR2 (germline): LGHDT, YNNKEL (reference sequence). The CDR3 is made up of 18 amino acids. Trimming stripped 0 bases from V and 3 bases from J, with 19 bases between. CDR3 DNA: TGTGCCAGCAGCCAAGATTTGGACAGGGAGGGAGGAACAGATACGCAGTATTTT. It specifies CASSQDLDREGGTDTQYF.